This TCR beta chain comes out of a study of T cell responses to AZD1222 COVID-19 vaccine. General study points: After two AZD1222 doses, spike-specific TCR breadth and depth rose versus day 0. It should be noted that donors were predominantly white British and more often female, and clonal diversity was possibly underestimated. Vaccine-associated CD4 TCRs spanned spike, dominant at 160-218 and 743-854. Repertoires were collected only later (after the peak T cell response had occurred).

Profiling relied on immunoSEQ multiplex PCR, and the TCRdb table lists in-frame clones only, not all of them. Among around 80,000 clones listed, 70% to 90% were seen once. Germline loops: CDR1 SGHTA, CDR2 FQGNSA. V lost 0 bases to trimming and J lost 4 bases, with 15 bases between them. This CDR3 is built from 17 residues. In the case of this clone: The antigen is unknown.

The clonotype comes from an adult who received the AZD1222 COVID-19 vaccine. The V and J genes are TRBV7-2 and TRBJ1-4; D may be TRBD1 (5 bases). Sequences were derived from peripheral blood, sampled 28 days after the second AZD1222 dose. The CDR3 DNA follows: TGTGCCAGCAGCTTAGCCTCCAGTTGGGGGAATAATGAAAAACTGTTTTTT. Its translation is CASSLASSWGNNEKLFF.